These 3 T cell receptor beta chains were all obtained from the same sample, sequenced in a study of tumor and adjacent non-tumor tissue in lung cancer. No cell sorting was done before RNA was extracted from the tissue. The library came from three nested PCR rounds adapted from ARM-PCR protocols. TCRdb used MiXCR to reprocess the multiplex PCR reads, holding one entry per CDR3 protein. The sample lists more than 60,000 distinct CDR3 sequences, 60% to 80% occurring once. Sequencing was done on a sample of lung tumor tissue. All receptors derive from a woman in her forties or fifties with non-small cell lung cancer.

This clonotype was seen at least ten times. The chain recombines TRBV30 with TRBJ2-7; D is uncertain. Germline V CDR1 and CDR2: GTSNPN, SVGIG (reference sequence). This CDR3 contains 12 residues. Trimming removed 0 bases from V and 4 bases from J, with 7 bases in between. The CDR3 loop is CAWSVTLYEQYF. CDR3 sequence (DNA): TGTGCCTGGAGTGTCACGTTATACGAGCAGTACTTC.

To note about this clonotype: The CDR3 does not close with the conserved phenylalanine or tryptophan, likely indicating a read error. The chain carries TRBV10-1 and TRBJ2-1, with D maybe TRBD2 (6 bases). Trimming pared 3 bases from V and 4 bases from J, leaving 13 bases between. CDR1 is WNHNN, CDR2 SYGVQD, per germline (reference sequence). This CDR3 has 15 residues. CDR3 loop: CASSETSGRYNEQFY. The CDR3 DNA reads TGCGCCAGCAGTGAAACTAGTGGGAGGTACAATGAGCAGTTCTAC.

With respect to this clonotype: A read error may produce the germline difference seen at one junction end. The chain couples TRBV6-4 to TRBJ2-1; 9 bases match TRBD1. The CDR3 is 15 amino acids. The germline V gene encodes CDR1 MRHNA and CDR2 SNTAGT. In DNA, the CDR3 is TGTGCCAGCAATGACTCAAGACAGGGGGTCAATAAGCAGTTCTTC. Protein product: CASNDSRQGVNKQFF.